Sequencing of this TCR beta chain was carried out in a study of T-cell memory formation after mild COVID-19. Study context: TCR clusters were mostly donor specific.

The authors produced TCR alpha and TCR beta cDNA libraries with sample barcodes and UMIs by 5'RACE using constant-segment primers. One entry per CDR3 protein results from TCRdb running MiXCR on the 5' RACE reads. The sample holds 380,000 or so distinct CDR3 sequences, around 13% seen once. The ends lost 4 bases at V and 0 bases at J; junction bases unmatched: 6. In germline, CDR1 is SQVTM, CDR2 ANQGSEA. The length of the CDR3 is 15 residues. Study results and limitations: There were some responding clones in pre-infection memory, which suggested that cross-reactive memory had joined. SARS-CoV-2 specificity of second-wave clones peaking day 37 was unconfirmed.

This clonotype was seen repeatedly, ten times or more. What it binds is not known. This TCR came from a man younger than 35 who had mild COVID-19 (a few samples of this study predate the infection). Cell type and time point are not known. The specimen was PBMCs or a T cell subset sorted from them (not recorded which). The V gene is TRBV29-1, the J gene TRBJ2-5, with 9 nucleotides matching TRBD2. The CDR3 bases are TGCAGCGTTGGCGGGAGGGGACCCTACCAAGAGACCCAGTACTTC. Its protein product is CSVGGRGPYQETQYF.